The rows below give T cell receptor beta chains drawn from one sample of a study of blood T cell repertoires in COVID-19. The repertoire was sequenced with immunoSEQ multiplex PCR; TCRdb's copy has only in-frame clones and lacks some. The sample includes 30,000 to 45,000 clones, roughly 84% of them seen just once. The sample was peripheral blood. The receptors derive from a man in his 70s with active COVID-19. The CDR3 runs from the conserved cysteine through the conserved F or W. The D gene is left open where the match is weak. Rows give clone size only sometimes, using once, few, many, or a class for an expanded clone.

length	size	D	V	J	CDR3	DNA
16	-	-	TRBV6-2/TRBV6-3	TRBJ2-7	CASSYSGGRTLAEQYF	TGTGCCAGCAGTTACTCGGGGGGGCGAACCCTCGCCGAGCAGTACTTC
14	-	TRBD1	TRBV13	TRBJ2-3	CATARQGGTDTQYF	TGTGCCACCGCTCGACAGGGTGGCACAGATACGCAGTATTTT
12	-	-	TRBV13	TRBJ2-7	CASSLLSYEQYF	TGTGCCAGCAGCCTACTCTCCTACGAGCAGTACTTC
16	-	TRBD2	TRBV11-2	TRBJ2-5	CASSLIGGAMKETQYF	TGTGCCAGCAGCTTAATCGGGGGGGCGATGAAAGAGACCCAGTACTTC
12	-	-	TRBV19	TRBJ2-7	CAPRRGDDEQYF	TGTGCCCCCCGGCGGGGTGATGACGAGCAGTACTTC
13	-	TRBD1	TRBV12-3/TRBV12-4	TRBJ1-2	CASSRDRAYGYTF	TGTGCCAGCAGCCGAGACAGGGCCTATGGCTACACCTTC
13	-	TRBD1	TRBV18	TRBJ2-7	CASSPRTGVEQYF	TGTGCCAGCTCACCACGGACAGGGGTCGAGCAGTACTTC
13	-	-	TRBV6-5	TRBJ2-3	CASSPTGLDTQYF	TGTGCCAGCAGTCCTACAGGGCTGGATACGCAGTATTTT
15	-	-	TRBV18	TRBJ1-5	CASSPQQGGNQPQHF	TGTGCCAGCTCACCACAACAGGGTGGGAATCAGCCCCAGCATTTT
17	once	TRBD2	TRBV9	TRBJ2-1	CASSSTLGLAGYNEQFF	TGTGCCAGCAGCTCCACCCTCGGACTAGCGGGGTACAATGAGCAGTTCTTC
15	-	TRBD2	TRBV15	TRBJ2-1	CATSSGGAYLNEQFF	TGTGCCACCAGCAGCGGGGGGGCCTACCTCAATGAGCAGTTCTTC
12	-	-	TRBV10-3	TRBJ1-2	CAISESRDGYTF	TGTGCCATCAGTGAGTCGAGGGATGGCTACACCTTC
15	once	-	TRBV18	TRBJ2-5	CASSPPLGSSGPQYF	TGTGCCAGCTCACCACCCCTGGGGTCTTCAGGGCCCCAGTACTTC
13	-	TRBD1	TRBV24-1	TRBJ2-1	CATSRTGTDEQFF	TGTGCCACCAGCAGGACAGGAACGGATGAGCAGTTCTTC
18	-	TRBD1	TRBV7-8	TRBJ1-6	CASSLSFTRTGTNSPLHF	TGTGCCAGCAGCTTATCCTTTACGAGGACAGGGACGAATTCACCCCTCCACTTT
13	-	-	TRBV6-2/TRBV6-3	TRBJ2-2	CASSSQGAGELFF	TGTGCCAGCAGTTCACAGGGCGCCGGGGAGCTGTTTTTT
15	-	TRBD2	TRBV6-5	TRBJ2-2	CASESGTSFSGELFF	TGTGCCAGCGAATCAGGGACTAGCTTCTCCGGGGAGCTGTTTTTT
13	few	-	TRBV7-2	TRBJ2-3	CASSKPSTDTQYF	TGTGCCAGCAGCAAGCCTAGCACAGATACGCAGTATTTT
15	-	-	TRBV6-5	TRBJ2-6	CASRVHRSGANVLTF	TGTGCCAGTAGAGTTCACCGCTCTGGGGCCAACGTCCTGACTTTC